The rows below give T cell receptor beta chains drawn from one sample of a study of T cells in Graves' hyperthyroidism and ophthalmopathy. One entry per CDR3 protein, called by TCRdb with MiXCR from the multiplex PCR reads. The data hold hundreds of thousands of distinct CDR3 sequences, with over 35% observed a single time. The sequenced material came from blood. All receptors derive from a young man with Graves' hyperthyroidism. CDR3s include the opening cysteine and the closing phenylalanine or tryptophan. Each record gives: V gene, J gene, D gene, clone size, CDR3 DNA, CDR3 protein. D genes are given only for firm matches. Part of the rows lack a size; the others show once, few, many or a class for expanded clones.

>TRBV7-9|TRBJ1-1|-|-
TGCGCCAGCAGCCAAGGGGCAGGGTGGGCTGAAGCTTTCTTT
CASSQGAGWAEAFF
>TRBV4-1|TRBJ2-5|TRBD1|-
TGCGCCAGCAGCCAAACACAGGGGGCGCCCCAAGAGACCCAGTACTTC
CASSQTQGAPQETQYF
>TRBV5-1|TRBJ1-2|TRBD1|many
TGCGCCAGCAGCTTGAGGGGACAGGGAAGTGGCTACACCTTC
CASSLRGQGSGYTF
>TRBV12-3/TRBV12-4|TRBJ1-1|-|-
TGTGCCAGCAGTTCCCATGCAGGGATAAGGTCTGAAGCTTTCTTT
CASSSHAGIRSEAFF
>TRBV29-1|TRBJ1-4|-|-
TGCAGCACCGGGCAGCTCGACCGGGAAAAACTGTTTTTT
CSTGQLDREKLFF
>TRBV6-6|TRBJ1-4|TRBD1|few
TGTGCCAGCAGTGACACAGGGGTCGCAACTAATGAAAAACTGTTTTTT
CASSDTGVATNEKLFF
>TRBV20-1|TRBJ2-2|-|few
TGCAGTGCTAGAGGGTCCGATCGTTACACCGGGGAGCTGTTTTTT
CSARGSDRYTGELFF
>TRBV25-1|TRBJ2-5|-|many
TGTGCCAGCAGTGAATCGCAGCCTTTACAAGAGACCCAGTACTTC
CASSESQPLQETQYF
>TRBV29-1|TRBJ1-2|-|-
TGCAGCGTCGGTAGTCTCGGCGGAGGCTACACCTTC
CSVGSLGGGYTF
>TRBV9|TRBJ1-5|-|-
TGTGCCAGCAGCGTTGATCCGGGGCCCGGCCATCAGCCCCAGCATTTT
CASSVDPGPGHQPQHF
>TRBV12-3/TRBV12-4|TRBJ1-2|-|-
TGTGCCAGCAGACTACCGGGGCTGAGGAATGGCTACACCTTC
CASRLPGLRNGYTF
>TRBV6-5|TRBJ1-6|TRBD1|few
TGTGCCAGCAGTTACTCGTACAGGGGGGATTCACCCCTCCACTTT
CASSYSYRGDSPLHF
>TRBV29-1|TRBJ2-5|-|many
TGCAGCGCCGGGCCTAGGGAGACCCAGTACTTC
CSAGPRETQYF
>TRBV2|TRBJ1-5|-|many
TGTGCCAGCAGTCCCCTAAGGAGTAGCAATCAGCCCCAGCATTTT
CASSPLRSSNQPQHF
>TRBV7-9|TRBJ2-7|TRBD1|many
TGTGCCAGCAGCCCCGAGGACAGGGCTGGGCAGTACTTC
CASSPEDRAGQYF
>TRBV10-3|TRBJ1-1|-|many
TGTGCCATCAGTGACCCCGGGGGCGTGAACACTGAAGCTTTCTTT
CAISDPGGVNTEAFF
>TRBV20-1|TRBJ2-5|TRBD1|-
TGCAGTGCTTGGGACAGGGAAACGGGACGCCAAGAGACCCAGTACTTC
CSAWDRETGRQETQYF
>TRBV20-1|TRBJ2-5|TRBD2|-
TGCAGTGCTTCCAGGGCTAGCGGGGGGCAAGAGACCCAGTACTTC
CSASRASGGQETQYF
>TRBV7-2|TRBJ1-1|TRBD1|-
TGTGCCAGCAGGCCGGGACAGGGGGCTCCTGAAGCTTTCTTT
CASRPGQGAPEAFF
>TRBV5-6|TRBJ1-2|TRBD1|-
TGTGCCAGCAGCCAAGGGACAGGGACTGGCTACACCTTC
CASSQGTGTGYTF
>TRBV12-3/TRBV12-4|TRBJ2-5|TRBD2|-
TGTGCCAGCAGTTTAGCTAGCGGGAGGCAGGAGACCCGGTACTTC
CASSLASGRQETRYF
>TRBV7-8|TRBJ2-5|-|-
TGTGCCAGCAGCTCCCTCTCGATGGGGAGCCTCCAAGAGACCCAGTACTTC
CASSSLSMGSLQETQYF
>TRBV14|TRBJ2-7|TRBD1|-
TGTGCCAGCAGCCAAGATCCAGGACAGGGACCCTCCTACGAGCAGTACTTC
CASSQDPGQGPSYEQYF
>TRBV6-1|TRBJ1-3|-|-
TGTGCCAGCGCCTCGGGCTCTGGAAACACCATATATTTT
CASASGSGNTIYF
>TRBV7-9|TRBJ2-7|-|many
TGTGCCAGCAGCTTAGGCGATCGGTACGAGCAGTACTTC
CASSLGDRYEQYF
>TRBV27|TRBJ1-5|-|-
TGTGCCAGCAGTTCGGTCGGGGGACCAGGGCCCCAGCATTTT
CASSSVGGPGPQHF
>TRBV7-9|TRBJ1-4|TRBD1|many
TGTGCCAGCAGCGGGACAGCCGAAAAACTGTTTTTT
CASSGTAEKLFF
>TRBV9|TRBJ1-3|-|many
TGTGCCAGCAGCGTAGGGTGGGGCTCTGGAAACACCATATATTTT
CASSVGWGSGNTIYF
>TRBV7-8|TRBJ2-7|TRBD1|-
TGTGCCAGCTGGGCAGGGGGCGCCTACGAGCAGTACTTC
CASWAGGAYEQYF
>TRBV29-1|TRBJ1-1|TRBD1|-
TGCAGCGCTCATGGGACAGGGGAGACTGAAGCTTTCTTT
CSAHGTGETEAFF
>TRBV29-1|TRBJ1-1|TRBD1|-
TGCAGCGTCCGGACAGGAGGACGGATGAACACTGAAGCTTTCTTT
CSVRTGGRMNTEAFF
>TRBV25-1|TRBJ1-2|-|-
TGTGCCAGCAGTGCCCTCCCGGGCAGTGAGTCAGACTATGGCTACACCTTC
CASSALPGSESDYGYTF
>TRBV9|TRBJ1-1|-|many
TGTGCCAGCAGCGCCCAGACAGGAGTGAACACTGAAGCTTTCTTT
CASSAQTGVNTEAFF
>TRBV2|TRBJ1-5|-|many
TGTGCCAGCAGTGACCAGGAGGGACAGCCCCAGCATTTT
CASSDQEGQPQHF
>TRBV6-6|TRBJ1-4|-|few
TGTGCCAGCAGTTTTCGACAGGAGTGGAGTGAAAAACTGTTTTTT
CASSFRQEWSEKLFF
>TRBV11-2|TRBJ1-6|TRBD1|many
TGTGCCAGCAGCTCACAGGGGGCGAGTTCACCCCTCCACTTT
CASSSQGASSPLHF
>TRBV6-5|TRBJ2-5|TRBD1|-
TGTGCCAGCAGTTACTTGACGGCAGGGGGAGAGACCCAGTACTTC
CASSYLTAGGETQYF
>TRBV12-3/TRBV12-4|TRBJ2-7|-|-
TGTGCCAGCAGTTTATTTGGGGAGGCCGAGCAGTACTTC
CASSLFGEAEQYF
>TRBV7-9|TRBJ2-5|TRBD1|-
TGTGCCAGCAGCCCAGGGCAGGGGGCGAGTATTGAGACCCAGTACTTC
CASSPGQGASIETQYF
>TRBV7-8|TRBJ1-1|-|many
TGTGCCAGCAGCTTAGGATCGTGGACTGAAGCTTTCTTT
CASSLGSWTEAFF
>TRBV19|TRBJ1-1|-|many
TGTGCCAGTAAAATTCGTGGCGGCAGGGGCACTGAAGCTTTCTTT
CASKIRGGRGTEAFF
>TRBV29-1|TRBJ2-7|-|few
TGCAGCGTTGAAGATGGGCCGCTGTACGAGCAGTACTTC
CSVEDGPLYEQYF
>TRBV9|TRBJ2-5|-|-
TGTGCCAGCAGCGTAGCGGGTTTGGGAGTGGGTGGGCAAGAGACCCAGTACTTC
CASSVAGLGVGGQETQYF
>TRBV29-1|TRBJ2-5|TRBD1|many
TGCAGCGTTCGAAAGGGGGCGGAGGAGACCCAGTACTTC
CSVRKGAEETQYF
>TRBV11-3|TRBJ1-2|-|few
TGTGCCAGCAGCTTAGTATCTTTTGGAGAAGCGACCTTC
CASSLVSFGEATF
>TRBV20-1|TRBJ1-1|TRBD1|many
TGCAGTGCAGGACGGACAGGGGTCACTGAAGCTTTCTTT
CSAGRTGVTEAFF
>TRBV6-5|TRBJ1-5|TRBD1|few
TGTGCCAGCAGCAACCAAAAGACAGGGAGGGAGGTGAACAATCAGCCCCAGCATTTT
CASSNQKTGREVNNQPQHF
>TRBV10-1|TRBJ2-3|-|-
TGCGCCAGCAGTGAGTCTCGGGGTCCAGATACGCAGTATTTT
CASSESRGPDTQYF
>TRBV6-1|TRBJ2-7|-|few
TGTGCCAGCAGTGACGTGGACGAGCAGTACTTC
CASSDVDEQYF
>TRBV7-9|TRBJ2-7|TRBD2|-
TGTGCCAGCAGTTACTCGATGGGACTAGGGGACGCCTACGAGCAGTACTTC
CASSYSMGLGDAYEQYF
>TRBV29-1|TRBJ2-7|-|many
TGCAGCGTTGAAACGGCAGGCTCCGAGCAGTACTTC
CSVETAGSEQYF
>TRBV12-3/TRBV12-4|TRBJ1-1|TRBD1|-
TGTGCCAGCAGTCCCGGACAGGTAGGAGTAGGTGCTTTCTTT
CASSPGQVGVGAFF
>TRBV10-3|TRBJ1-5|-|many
TGTGCCATCAGTGAGTCTATCGTGGATCAGCCCCAGCATTTT
CAISESIVDQPQHF
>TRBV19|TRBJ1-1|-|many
TGTGCCAGTAGTACTTATCAGGGTCGTCGCACTGAAGCTTTCTTT
CASSTYQGRRTEAFF
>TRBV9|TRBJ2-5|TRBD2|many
TGTGCCAGCAGCGTAGCCGGGACTATGGCTGAGACCCAGTACTTC
CASSVAGTMAETQYF
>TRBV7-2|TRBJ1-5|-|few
TGTGCCAGCAGCTTGGACCCTTCGGGTCAGCCCCAGCATTTT
CASSLDPSGQPQHF
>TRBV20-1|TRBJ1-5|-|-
TGCAGTGCTAGAGAGCTAGCGGGTCAGCCCCAGCATTTT
CSARELAGQPQHF
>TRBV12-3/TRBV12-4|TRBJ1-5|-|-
TGTGCCAGCTCACCACCGGGAAGGGTAGGGCAGCCCCAGCATTTT
CASSPPGRVGQPQHF
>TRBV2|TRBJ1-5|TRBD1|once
TGTGCCAGCAGTGATGTAATGGGACAGGACGGAGAGCCCCAGCATTTT
CASSDVMGQDGEPQHF
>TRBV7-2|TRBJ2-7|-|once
TGTGCCAGTGGCCCCCTGCGGAGTACGGAGCAGTACTTC
CASGPLRSTEQYF